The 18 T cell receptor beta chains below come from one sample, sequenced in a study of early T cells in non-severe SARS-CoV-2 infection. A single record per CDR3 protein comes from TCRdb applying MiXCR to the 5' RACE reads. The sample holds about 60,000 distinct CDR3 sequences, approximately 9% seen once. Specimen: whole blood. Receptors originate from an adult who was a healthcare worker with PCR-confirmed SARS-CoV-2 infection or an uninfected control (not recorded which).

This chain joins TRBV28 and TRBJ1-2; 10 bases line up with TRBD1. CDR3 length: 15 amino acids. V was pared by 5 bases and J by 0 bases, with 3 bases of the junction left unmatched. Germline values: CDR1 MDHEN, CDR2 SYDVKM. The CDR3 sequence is CASSPDRGPNYGYTF. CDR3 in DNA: TGTGCCAGCAGTCCCGACAGGGGGCCTAACTATGGCTACACCTTC.

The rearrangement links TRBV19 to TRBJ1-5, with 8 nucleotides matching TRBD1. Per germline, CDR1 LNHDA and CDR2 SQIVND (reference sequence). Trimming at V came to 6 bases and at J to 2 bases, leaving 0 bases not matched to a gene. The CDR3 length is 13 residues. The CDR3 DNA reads TGTGCCAGTAGGACAGGGGGCAATCAGCCCCAGCATTTT. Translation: CASRTGGNQPQHF.

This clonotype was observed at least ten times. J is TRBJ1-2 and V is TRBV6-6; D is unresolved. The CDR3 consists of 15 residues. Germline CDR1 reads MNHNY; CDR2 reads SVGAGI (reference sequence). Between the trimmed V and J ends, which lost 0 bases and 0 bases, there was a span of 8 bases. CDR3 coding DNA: TGTGCCAGCAGTTACTCGGCCTATCCTAACTATGGCTACACCTTC. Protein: CASSYSAYPNYGYTF.

The CDR3 protein is CASSIRTGIAGVYNEQFF. The CDR3 region has the DNA TGTGCCAGCAGCATTAGAACCGGGATAGCGGGGGTCTACAATGAGCAGTTCTTC. This sequence joins TRBV13 and TRBJ2-1, with 9 bases lining up with TRBD2. CDR1 PRHDT and CDR2 FYEKMQ come from the germline V gene (reference sequence). The CDR3 consists of 18 residues. Germline trimming cut 5 bases from V and 3 bases from J; bases unmatched to any gene: 14. The full variable domain, its missing parts supplied by reference TRBV13 and TRBJ2-1, is AAGVIQSPRHLIKEKRETATLKCYPIPRHDTVYWYQQGPGQDPQFLISFYEKMQSDKGSIPDRFSAQQFSDYHSELNMSSLELGDSALYFCASSIRTGIAGVYNEQFFGPGTRLTVL.

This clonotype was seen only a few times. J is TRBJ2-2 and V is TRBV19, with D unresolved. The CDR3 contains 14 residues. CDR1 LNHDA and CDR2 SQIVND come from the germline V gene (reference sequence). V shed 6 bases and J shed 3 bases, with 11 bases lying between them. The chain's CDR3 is CASSRSGDTGELFF. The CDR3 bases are TGTGCCAGTAGCAGAAGTGGGGACACCGGGGAGCTGTTTTTT.

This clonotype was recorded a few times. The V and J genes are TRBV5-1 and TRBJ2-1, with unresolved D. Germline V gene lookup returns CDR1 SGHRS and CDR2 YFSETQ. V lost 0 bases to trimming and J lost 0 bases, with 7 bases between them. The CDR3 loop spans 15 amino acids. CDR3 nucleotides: TGCGCCAGCAGCTTGGACTGGAGCTCCTACAATGAGCAGTTCTTC. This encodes CASSLDWSSYNEQFF.

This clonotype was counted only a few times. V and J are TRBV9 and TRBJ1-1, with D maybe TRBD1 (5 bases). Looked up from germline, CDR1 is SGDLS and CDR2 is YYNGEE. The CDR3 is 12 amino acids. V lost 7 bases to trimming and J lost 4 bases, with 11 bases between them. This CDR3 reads CASSGGTTEAFF. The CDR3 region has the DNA TGTGCCAGCTCTGGGGGTACCACTGAAGCTTTCTTT.

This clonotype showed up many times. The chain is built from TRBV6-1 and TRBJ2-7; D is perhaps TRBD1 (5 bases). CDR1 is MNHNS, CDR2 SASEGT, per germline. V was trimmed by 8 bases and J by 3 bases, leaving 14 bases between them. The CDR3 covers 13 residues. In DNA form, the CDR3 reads TGTGCCAGCTGTGCCAGGGAATTCTACGAGCAGTACGTC. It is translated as CASCAREFYEQYV.

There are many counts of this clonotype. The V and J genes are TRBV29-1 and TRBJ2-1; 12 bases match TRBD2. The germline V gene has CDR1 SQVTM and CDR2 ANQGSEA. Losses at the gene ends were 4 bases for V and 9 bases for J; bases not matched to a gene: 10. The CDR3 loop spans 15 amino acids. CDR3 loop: CSVGLAGGEPREQFF. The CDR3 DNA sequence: TGCAGCGTTGGGCTAGCGGGGGGGGAACCTCGTGAGCAGTTCTTC.

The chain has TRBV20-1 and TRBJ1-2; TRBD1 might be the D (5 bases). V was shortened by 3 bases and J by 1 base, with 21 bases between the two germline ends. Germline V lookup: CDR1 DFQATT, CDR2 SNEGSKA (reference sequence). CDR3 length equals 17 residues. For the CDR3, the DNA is TGCAGTGCTAGTTTTTTGTCAGGGTGGGTTGATAACTATGGCTACACCTTC. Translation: CSASFLSGWVDNYGYTF.

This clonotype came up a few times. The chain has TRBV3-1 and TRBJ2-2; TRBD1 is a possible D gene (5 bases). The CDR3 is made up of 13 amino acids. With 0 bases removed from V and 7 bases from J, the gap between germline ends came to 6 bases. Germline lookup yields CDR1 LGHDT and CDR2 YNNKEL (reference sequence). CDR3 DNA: TGTGCCAGCAGCCAAGATGACAGCGGGGAGCTGTTTTTT. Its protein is CASSQDDSGELFF.

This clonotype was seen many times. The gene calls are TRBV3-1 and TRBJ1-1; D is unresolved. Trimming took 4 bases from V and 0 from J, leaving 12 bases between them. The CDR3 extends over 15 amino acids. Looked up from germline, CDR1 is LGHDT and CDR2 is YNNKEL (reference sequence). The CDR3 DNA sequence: TGTGCCAGCAGCCCTGTTGGGCGTCTGAACACTGAAGCTTTCTTT. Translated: CASSPVGRLNTEAFF.

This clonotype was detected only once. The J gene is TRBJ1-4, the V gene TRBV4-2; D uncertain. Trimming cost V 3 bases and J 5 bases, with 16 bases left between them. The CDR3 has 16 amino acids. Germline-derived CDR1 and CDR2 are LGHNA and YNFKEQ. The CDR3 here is CASSHATLGMNEKLFF. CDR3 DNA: TGTGCCAGCAGCCATGCTACCCTAGGGATGAATGAAAAACTGTTTTTT.

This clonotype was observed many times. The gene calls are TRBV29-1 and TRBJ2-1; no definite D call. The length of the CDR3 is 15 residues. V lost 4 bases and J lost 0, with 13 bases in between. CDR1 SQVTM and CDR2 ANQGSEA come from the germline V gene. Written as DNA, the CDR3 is TGCAGCGTTGGTGGCAGACCCAGCTCCTACAATGAGCAGTTCTTC. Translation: CSVGGRPSSYNEQFF.

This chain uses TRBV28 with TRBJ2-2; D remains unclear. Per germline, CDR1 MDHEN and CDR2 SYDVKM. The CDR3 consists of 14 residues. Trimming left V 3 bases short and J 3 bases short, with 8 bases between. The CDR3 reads CASSFGPHTGELFF. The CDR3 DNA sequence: TGTGCCAGCAGTTTCGGCCCCCACACCGGGGAGCTGTTTTTT.

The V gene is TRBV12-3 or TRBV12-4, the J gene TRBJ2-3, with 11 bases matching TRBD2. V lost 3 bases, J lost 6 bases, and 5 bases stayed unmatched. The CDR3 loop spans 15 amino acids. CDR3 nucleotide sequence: TGTGCCAGCAGTTTTGGGCTAGCGGGGGGCGATACGCAGTATTTT. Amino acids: CASSFGLAGGDTQYF.

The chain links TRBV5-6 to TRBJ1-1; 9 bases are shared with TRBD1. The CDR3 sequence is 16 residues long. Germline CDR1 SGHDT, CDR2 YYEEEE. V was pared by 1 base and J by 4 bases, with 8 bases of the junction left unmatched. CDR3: CASSLWGTGRATEAFF. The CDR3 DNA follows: TGTGCCAGCAGCTTGTGGGGGACAGGGCGGGCCACTGAAGCTTTCTTT.

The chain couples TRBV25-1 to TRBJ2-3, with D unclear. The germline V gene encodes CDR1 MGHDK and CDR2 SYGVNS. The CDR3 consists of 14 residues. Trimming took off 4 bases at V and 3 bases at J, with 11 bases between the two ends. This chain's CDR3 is CASSAVMITDTQYF. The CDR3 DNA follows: TGTGCCAGCAGTGCCGTAATGATAACAGATACGCAGTATTTT.